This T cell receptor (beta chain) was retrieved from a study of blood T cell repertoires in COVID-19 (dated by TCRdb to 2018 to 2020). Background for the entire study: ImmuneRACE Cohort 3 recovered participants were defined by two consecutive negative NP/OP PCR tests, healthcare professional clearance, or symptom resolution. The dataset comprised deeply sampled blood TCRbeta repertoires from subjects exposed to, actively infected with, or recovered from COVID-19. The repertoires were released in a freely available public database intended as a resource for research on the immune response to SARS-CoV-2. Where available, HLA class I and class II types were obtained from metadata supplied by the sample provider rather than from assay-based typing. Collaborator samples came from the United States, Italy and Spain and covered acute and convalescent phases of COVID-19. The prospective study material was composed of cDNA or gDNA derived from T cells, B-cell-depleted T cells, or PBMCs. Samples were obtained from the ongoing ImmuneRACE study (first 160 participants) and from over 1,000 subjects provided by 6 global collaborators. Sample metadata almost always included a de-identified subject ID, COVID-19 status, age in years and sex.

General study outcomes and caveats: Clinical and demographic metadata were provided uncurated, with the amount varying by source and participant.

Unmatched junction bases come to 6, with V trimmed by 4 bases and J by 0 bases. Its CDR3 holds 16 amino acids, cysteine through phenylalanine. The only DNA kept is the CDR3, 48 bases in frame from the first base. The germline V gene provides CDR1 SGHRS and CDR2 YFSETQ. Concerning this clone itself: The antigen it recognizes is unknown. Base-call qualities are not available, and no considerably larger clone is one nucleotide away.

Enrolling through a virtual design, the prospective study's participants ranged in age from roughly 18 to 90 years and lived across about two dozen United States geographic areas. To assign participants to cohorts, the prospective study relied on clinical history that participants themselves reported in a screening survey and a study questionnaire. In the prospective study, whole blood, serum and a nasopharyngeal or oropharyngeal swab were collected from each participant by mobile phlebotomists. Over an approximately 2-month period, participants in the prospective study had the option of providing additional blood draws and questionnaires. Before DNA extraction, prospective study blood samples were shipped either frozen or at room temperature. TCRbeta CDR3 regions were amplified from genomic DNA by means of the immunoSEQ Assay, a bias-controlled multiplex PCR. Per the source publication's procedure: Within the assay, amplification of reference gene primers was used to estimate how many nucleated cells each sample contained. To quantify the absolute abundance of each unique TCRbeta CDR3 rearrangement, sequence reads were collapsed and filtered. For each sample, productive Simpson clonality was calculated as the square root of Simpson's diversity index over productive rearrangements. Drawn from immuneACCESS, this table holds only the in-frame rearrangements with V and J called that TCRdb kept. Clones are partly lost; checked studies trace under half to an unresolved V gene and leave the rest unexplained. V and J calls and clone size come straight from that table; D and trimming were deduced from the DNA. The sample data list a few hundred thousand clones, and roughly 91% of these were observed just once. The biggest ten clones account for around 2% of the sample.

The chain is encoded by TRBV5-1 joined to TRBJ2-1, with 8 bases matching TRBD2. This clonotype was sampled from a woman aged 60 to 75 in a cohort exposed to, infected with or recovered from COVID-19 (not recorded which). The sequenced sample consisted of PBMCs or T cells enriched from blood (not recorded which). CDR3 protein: CASSPGLGISYNEQFF. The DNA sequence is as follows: TGCGCCAGCAGCCCGGGACTAGGGATCTCCTACAATGAGCAGTTCTTC.